The clone carrying this T cell receptor (beta chain) has only a few counts. What it binds is unknown. This record belongs to a study of T-cell memory formation after mild COVID-19. Whole-study findings and limits: Pre-infection memory already had some responding clones, implying cross-reactive memory joined.

Trimming took 5 bases from V and 1 from J, leaving 13 bases between them. This CDR3 has 14 residues. Germline values: CDR1 SGHRS, CDR2 YFSETQ. Each CDR3 protein gets one entry after TCRdb re-called the 5' RACE reads with MiXCR. The profile shows roughly 400,000 distinct CDR3 sequences, 16% of them singletons. The V call is TRBV5-1, the J call TRBJ2-7; TRBD1 is a possible D gene (5 bases). This receptor was identified in a man between 18 and 35 years old who had mild COVID-19 (a few samples of this study predate the infection). Cell type and time point are not known. The specimen sequenced was PBMCs or a T cell subset sorted from them (not recorded which). The DNA for the CDR3 is TGCGCCAGCAGGCCGGCAGGGATTTCCTACGAGCAGTACTTC. Translating gives CASRPAGISYEQYF.